The source of this T cell receptor (beta chain) is a study of T cell repertoires in MIS-A myocarditis (dated by TCRdb to the early 2020s). The immunoSEQ bias-controlled multiplex PCR was used to amplify TCRbeta CDR3 regions, which were then sequenced at high throughput. The authors processed their data as follows. CDR3 sequences were collapsed and filtered with the immunoSEQ vendor pipeline, and the abundance and frequency of each unique TCRbeta CDR3 were thereby quantified. CD-HIT clustered dominant CDR3 amino acid sequences with SARS-CoV-2-specific ImmuneCODE TCRbeta sequences at a 90% global sequence identity threshold. A clone was classed as hyperexpanded at a frequency of 0.1 to 1 and as large at a frequency of 0.01 to 0.1. The CDR3 amino acid sequences and the V and J gene assignments of the dominant clones were confirmed with MiXCR. The R stringdist package was used to compute Levenshtein distances between the patient clonotypes and the ImmuneCODE hits. In its TCRdb copy, this immuneACCESS table keeps in-frame sequences only and misses some clones. Where compared with another copy, unresolved V genes explain less than half of these, and the others have no known cause. The DNA was the basis for D and trimming; V, J and clone size are from that table. Within this sample are approximately 10,000 clones, with around 89% of them counted one time only. The ten largest clones take up around 2% of the sample.

Concerning this clone: Its antigen is not yet known. Within one base of it there is no much larger clone, and no base qualities were kept.

V loses 3 bases at its end and J loses 7 bases; junction bases beyond the gene matches: 5. The CDR3 contains 15 residues, cysteine and phenylalanine counted. CDR3 DNA is the only sequence kept; it has 45 bases, read in frame from the first base. CDR1 and CDR2 (LNHDA, SQIVND) derive from the germline V gene (reference sequence). The QIAamp DNA FFPE kit was used to extract genomic DNA from formalin-fixed paraffin-embedded autopsy tissue. The sequence links TRBV19 to TRBJ1-6, and TRBD1 matches 8 of the central bases. The TCR comes from a man between 18 and 29 years old with fulminant myocarditis from multisystem inflammatory syndrome in adults (MIS-A) after COVID-19. The sample consisted of thoracic lymph node tissue obtained at autopsy. The DNA is as follows: TGTGCCAGTAGTATGGGGACAGGCTCCAATTCACCCCTCCACTTT. The translation is CASSMGTGSNSPLHF.